The 16 T cell receptor beta chains reported below all come from one sample, sequenced in a study of T cell repertoires in cytomegalovirus infection (dated by TCRdb to about 2019). The instrument was an Illumina HiSeq 1500. The public sequencing data were trimmed at Q25 with fastp and processed into clonotypes with MiXCR by TCRdb, which kept only in-frame beta chains. Entries are consolidated by CDR3 protein sequence, retaining the most common genes and DNA. This sample comprises fewer than 200,000 distinct CDR3 sequences, about 20% of them detected only once. The ten largest clones represent just under 3% of the sample. Sequenced sample: PBMCs. The receptor source for this set is a human donor in good health (CMV status not recorded). Some clones in this sample may be carry-over from other donors' samples.

This clonotype has ten or more counts. This sequence joins TRBV12-3 or TRBV12-4 and TRBJ1-3; D not certain. With 6 bases removed from V and 8 bases from J, the gap between germline ends came to 11 bases. The CDR3 contains 12 residues. The CDR3 sequence: CASSYRGDTIYF. The DNA of the CDR3 is TGTGCCAGCAGCTACCGGGGTGACACCATATATTTT.

This clonotype was seen repeatedly, ten times or more. The V gene is TRBV7-2, the J gene TRBJ1-1; D call uncertain. The germline V gene encodes CDR1 SGHTA and CDR2 FQGNSA. This CDR3 has 11 amino acids. Trimming pared 3 bases from V and 4 bases from J, leaving 3 bases between. In DNA form, the CDR3 reads TGTGCCAGCAGCTTCGGCACTGAAGCTTTCTTT. Protein sequence: CASSFGTEAFF.

This clonotype was found many times. The chain couples TRBV12-3 or TRBV12-4 to TRBJ1-3; no clear D. The CDR3 runs 16 residues. V lost 2 bases and J 0 bases, leaving 11 bases between the germline ends. The CDR3 spells CASSLTNRGSGNTIYF. CDR3 in DNA: TGTGCCAGCAGTTTAACTAACAGAGGCTCTGGAAACACCATATATTTT.

This rearrangement joins TRBV6-1 to TRBJ1-6; D gene ambiguous. The germline V gene has CDR1 MNHNS and CDR2 SASEGT. This CDR3 has 17 amino acids. V dropped 5 bases and J dropped 7 bases, with 21 bases sitting between them. CDR3 in amino acids: CASSYRAWAARNSPLHF. DNA for the CDR3: TGTGCCAGCAGTTACCGTGCGTGGGCGGCTCGGAATTCACCCCTCCACTTT.

This clonotype was picked up many times. The chain couples TRBV7-2 to TRBJ1-5; 7 nucleotides line up with TRBD1. Germline CDR1 and CDR2: SGHTA and FQGNSA. This CDR3 is 16 amino acids long. After removal of 2 bases from V and 7 bases from J, the junction contained 11 bases not matched to a gene. The CDR3 coding sequence is TGTGCCAGCAGCTTAAGGGAAGGCAGGGGGTTACAGCCCCAGCATTTT. Protein sequence: CASSLREGRGLQPQHF.

This clonotype was recorded at least ten times. The chain recombines TRBV11-2 with TRBJ2-7, with 8 bases identical to TRBD2. The CDR3 spans 14 residues. Germline V gene data show CDR1 as SGHAT and CDR2 as FQNNGV. The V gene end was trimmed by 5 bases and the J gene end by 6 bases; junction bases not matched to a gene: 9. The CDR3 here is CASSPRAGVTEQYF. The CDR3 bases are TGTGCCAGCAGCCCCCGAGCGGGAGTAACCGAGCAGTACTTC.

This clonotype was seen only a few times. This sequence joins TRBV4-1 and TRBJ1-5; the D gene is possibly TRBD1 (5 bases). The CDR3 loop spans 15 amino acids. Trimming stripped 1 base from V and 4 bases from J, with 11 bases between. Germline V lookup: CDR1 MGHRA, CDR2 YSYEKL. CDR3 nucleotides: TGCGCCAGCAGCCAAGTTTGGGGCGCGAATCAGCCCCAGCATTTT. It encodes CASSQVWGANQPQHF.

This clonotype was detected ten times or more. The chain links TRBV4-1 to TRBJ1-4, with 9 positions matching TRBD1. The CDR3 covers 16 residues. The V segment lost 2 bases and the J segment 8 bases; nucleotides outside the gene matches: 9. CDR1 is MGHRA and CDR2 is YSYEKL in the germline V gene. CDR3 bases: TGCGCCAGCAGCCAATACCTGGACAGGGGATCCGAAAAACTGTTTTTT. Protein sequence: CASSQYLDRGSEKLFF.

This clonotype was seen more than once but under ten times. The V gene is TRBV19, the J gene TRBJ1-2, with 12 bases lining up with TRBD1. Germline V gives CDR1 LNHDA, CDR2 SQIVND (reference sequence). CDR3 length equals 17 residues. V dropped 4 bases and J dropped 5; count of bases not matched to a gene: 11. The CDR3, as DNA: TGTGCCAGTAGTACCGGGACAGGGGGCGCCACAGTTTATGGCTACACCTTC. This translates into CASSTGTGGATVYGYTF.

This clonotype has at least ten counts. This rearrangement joins TRBV6-1 to TRBJ1-2; tentatively, D is TRBD1 (5 bases). Germline values: CDR1 MNHNS, CDR2 SASEGT. The V end was cut by 6 bases, the J end by 3 bases, with 14 bases between. This CDR3 contains 14 residues. CDR3 bases: TGTGCCAGCAGCGCTCAGGGTAGGGACTATGGCTACACCTTC. It is translated as CASSAQGRDYGYTF.

This clonotype was picked up a small number of times. The chain couples TRBV5-5 to TRBJ1-1, with D maybe TRBD1 (5 bases). Trimming left V 2 bases short and J 4 bases short, with 15 bases between. This CDR3 contains 15 residues. Looked up from germline, CDR1 is SGHKS and CDR2 is YYEKEE (reference sequence). The CDR3 reads CASSFRRGVGTEAFF. In DNA form, the CDR3 reads TGTGCCAGCAGCTTCAGGAGGGGCGTTGGCACTGAAGCTTTCTTT.

In nucleotides, the CDR3 is TGTGCCAGTATTCCTAGACAGGGCTATGGCTACACCTTC. Its translation is CASIPRQGYGYTF. The chain combines TRBV6-1 with TRBJ1-2, with 7 bases matching TRBD1. This CDR3 comprises 13 residues. V shed 9 bases and J 4 bases; nucleotides not matched to a gene: 8. Germline CDR1 MNHNS, CDR2 SASEGT.

The CDR3 reads CASSETGGVDEQFF. CDR3 bases: TGTGCCAGCAGTGAGACAGGGGGAGTGGATGAGCAGTTCTTC. The V gene is TRBV25-1, the J gene TRBJ2-1; 9 positions match TRBD1. CDR3 length: 14 residues. V lost 3 bases to trimming and J lost 8 bases; unmatched junction nucleotides: 5. The germline V gene has CDR1 MGHDK and CDR2 SYGVNS. Full variable domain (outside the CDR3, taken from reference TRBV25-1 and TRBJ2-1): EADIYQTPRYLVIGTGKKITLECSQTMGHDKMYWYQQDPGMELHLIHYSYGVNSTEKGDLSSESTVSRIRTEHFPLTLESARPSHTSQYLCASSETGGVDEQFFGPGTRLTVL.

This clonotype occurred a few times. The chain combines TRBV7-9 with TRBJ1-3; TRBD1 matches at 10 bases. J was trimmed by 3 bases and V by 5 bases; bases with no gene match: 10. Germline CDR1 and CDR2: SEHNR and FQNEAQ (reference sequence). The CDR3 runs to 17 residues. In nucleotides, the CDR3 is TGTGCCAGCAGCCCCATAAGACAGGGGGCGCGTGGAAACACCATATATTTT. It translates to CASSPIRQGARGNTIYF. The whole variable domain, remainder taken from reference TRBV7-9 and TRBJ1-3, is DTGVSQNPRHKITKRGQNVTFRCDPISEHNRLYWYRQTLGQGPEFLTYFQNEAQLEKSRLLSDRFSAERPKGSFSTLEIQRTEQGDSAMYLCASSPIRQGARGNTIYFGEGSWLTVV.

The table lists this clonotype with a count of one. A much larger clone differs by one base, so this may be a read error. The chain has TRBV7-2 and TRBJ2-5; 11 nucleotides match TRBD2. The CDR3 length is 15 residues. The germline CDR1 and CDR2 sequences are SGHTA and FQGNSA. The CDR3, as DNA: TGTGCCAGCAGCCTTAGCGGGGGGGCACAAGAGATCCAGTACTTC. Translation gives CASSLSGGAQEIQYF.

This clonotype was counted only a few times. The V call is TRBV20-1, the J call TRBJ2-3; TRBD2 aligns across 11 bases. The CDR3 covers 17 residues. Germline V gene lookup returns CDR1 DFQATT and CDR2 SNEGSKA (reference sequence). V shed 2 bases and J 6 bases; nucleotides not matched to a gene: 13. The CDR3 nucleotides read TGCAGTGCTAGAAGTCGGCTAGCGGGAGGAGATGGGGATACGCAGTATTTT. Encoded protein: CSARSRLAGGDGDTQYF.